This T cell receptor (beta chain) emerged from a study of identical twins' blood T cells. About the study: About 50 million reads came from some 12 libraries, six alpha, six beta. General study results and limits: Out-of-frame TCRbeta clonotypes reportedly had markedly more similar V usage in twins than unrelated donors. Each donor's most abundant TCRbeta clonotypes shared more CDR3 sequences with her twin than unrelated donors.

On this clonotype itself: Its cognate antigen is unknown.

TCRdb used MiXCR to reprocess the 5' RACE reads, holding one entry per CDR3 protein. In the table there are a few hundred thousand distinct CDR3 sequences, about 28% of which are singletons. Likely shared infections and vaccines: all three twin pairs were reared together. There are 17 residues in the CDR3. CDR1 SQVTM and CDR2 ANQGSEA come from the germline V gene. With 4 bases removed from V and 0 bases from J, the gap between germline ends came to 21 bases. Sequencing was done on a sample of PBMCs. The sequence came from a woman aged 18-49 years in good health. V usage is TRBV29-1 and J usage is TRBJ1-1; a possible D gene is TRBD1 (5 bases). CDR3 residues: CSVAGRPGRQMNTEAFF. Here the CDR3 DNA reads TGCAGCGTTGCGGGGAGGCCGGGAAGACAGATGAACACTGAAGCTTTCTTT.